The TCR beta chain described here comes from a study of blood T cell repertoires in COVID-19. Study context: COVID-19 samples, acute and convalescent, were from the United States, Italy and Spain. The analysed material was cDNA or gDNA that came from T cells, B-cell-depleted T cells, or PBMCs.

Method: immunoSEQ multiplex PCR; TCRdb's copy keeps in-frame clones and lacks some. Among 150,000 to 200,000 clones listed, about 90% were seen once. The CDR3 totals 13 residues. CDR1 is KGHDR, CDR2 SFDVKD, per germline. Trimming removed 2 bases from V and 5 bases from J, with 7 bases in between. The specimen sequenced was PBMCs or T cells enriched from blood (not recorded which). This clonotype was sampled from a human donor with acute COVID-19. The donor label of this sample is uncertain. V and J are TRBV24-1 and TRBJ2-3, with no clear D. CDR3 protein: CATSDSFLDTQYF. DNA for the CDR3: TGTGCCACCAGTGATTCCTTTTTAGATACGCAGTATTTT.